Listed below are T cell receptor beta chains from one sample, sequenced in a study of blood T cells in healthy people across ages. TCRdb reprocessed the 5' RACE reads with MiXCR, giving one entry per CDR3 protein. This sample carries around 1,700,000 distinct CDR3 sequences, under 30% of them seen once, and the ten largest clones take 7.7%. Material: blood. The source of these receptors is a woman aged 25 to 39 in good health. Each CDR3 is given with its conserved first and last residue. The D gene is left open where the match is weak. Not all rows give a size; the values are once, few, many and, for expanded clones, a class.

CDR3: CASSSSGEGTYEQYF; DNA: TGTGCCAGCAGTTCTTCAGGGGAAGGGACCTACGAGCAGTACTTC; D: -; V: TRBV7-6; size: many; J: TRBJ2-7
CDR3: CASSYVSTTAEAFF; DNA: TGTGCCAGCAGTTACGTCTCGACAACGGCTGAAGCTTTCTTT; D: -; V: TRBV6-5; size: few; J: TRBJ1-1
CDR3: CASSQDDRSSGELFF; DNA: TGCGCCAGCAGCCAAGACGACAGGAGTTCGGGGGAGCTGTTTTTT; D: -; V: TRBV4-3; size: few; J: TRBJ2-2
CDR3: CASSLTTARSYNEQFF; DNA: TGCGCCAGCAGCTTGACGACGGCCCGCTCCTACAATGAGCAGTTCTTC; D: -; V: TRBV5-1; size: few; J: TRBJ2-1
CDR3: CAISGASGRGTDTQYF; DNA: TGTGCCATCAGTGGGGCGAGCGGGAGGGGCACGGATACGCAGTATTTT; D: TRBD2; V: TRBV10-3; size: -; J: TRBJ2-3
CDR3: CSVTGSNYGYTF; DNA: TGCAGCGTGACGGGCTCTAACTATGGCTACACCTTC; D: -; V: TRBV29-1; size: few; J: TRBJ1-2
CDR3: CASSVIDSLYGYTF; DNA: TGTGCCAGCAGTGTGATCGACAGTCTATATGGCTACACCTTC; D: -; V: TRBV2; size: few; J: TRBJ1-2
CDR3: CAISGPPRDSLPYNEQFF; DNA: TGTGCCATCAGTGGGCCCCCCAGGGACAGCCTACCGTACAATGAGCAGTTCTTC; D: TRBD1; V: TRBV5-4; size: -; J: TRBJ2-1
CDR3: CASSLVPERQPQHF; DNA: TGCGCCAGCAGCTTGGTACCAGAGCGGCAGCCCCAGCATTTT; D: -; V: TRBV5-1; size: -; J: TRBJ1-5
CDR3: CASTEGLGHTEAFF; DNA: TGTGCCAGCACCGAGGGGCTGGGACACACTGAAGCTTTCTTT; D: -; V: TRBV7-6; size: -; J: TRBJ1-1
CDR3: CASTYGTDVLEQFF; DNA: TGTGCCAGCACCTACGGGACAGACGTTTTAGAGCAGTTCTTC; D: TRBD1; V: TRBV5-4; size: -; J: TRBJ2-1
CDR3: CASSREAGYEQYF; DNA: TGTGCCAGCAGCCGGGAGGCGGGTTACGAGCAGTACTTC; D: TRBD2; V: TRBV7-9; size: many; J: TRBJ2-7
CDR3: CASIQDRGRDPNTEAFF; DNA: TGCGCCAGCATCCAGGACAGGGGTAGGGACCCCAACACTGAAGCTTTCTTT; D: TRBD1; V: TRBV4-1; size: few; J: TRBJ1-1
CDR3: CASSLAGTLEQYF; DNA: TGTGCCAGCAGTTTAGCAGGGACACTCGAGCAGTACTTC; D: -; V: TRBV27; size: few; J: TRBJ2-7
CDR3: CASSILAGGSGEQFF; DNA: TGCGCCAGCAGCATCCTAGCGGGAGGATCTGGTGAGCAGTTCTTC; D: TRBD2; V: TRBV5-1; size: -; J: TRBJ2-1
CDR3: CASSFGGQGYEQFF; DNA: TGTGCCAGCAGTTTCGGTGGACAGGGTTATGAGCAGTTCTTC; D: TRBD1; V: TRBV6-5; size: few; J: TRBJ2-1
CDR3: CASSHTRFYEQYF; DNA: TGTGCCAGCAGCCACACCCGATTCTACGAGCAGTACTTC; D: -; V: TRBV7-8; size: -; J: TRBJ2-7
CDR3: CASRETGTVYGYTF; DNA: TGTGCCAGCCGAGAAACCGGGACGGTCTATGGCTACACCTTC; D: -; V: TRBV5-4; size: -; J: TRBJ1-2
CDR3: CASSRADGTGKQYF; DNA: TGTGCCAGCTCACGGGCGGACGGAACTGGAAAGCAGTACTTC; D: -; V: TRBV18; size: -; J: TRBJ2-7
CDR3: CAWVGTEQFF; DNA: TGTGCCTGGGTTGGTACTGAGCAGTTCTTC; D: -; V: TRBV30; size: -; J: TRBJ2-1
CDR3: CASSNNVPSGAFF; DNA: TGTGCCAGCAGCAACAACGTCCCCTCGGGGGCTTTCTTT; D: -; V: TRBV28; size: few; J: TRBJ1-1
CDR3: CASNPSGGAYEQYF; DNA: TGTGCCAGCAATCCTAGCGGGGGGGCCTACGAGCAGTACTTC; D: TRBD2; V: TRBV2; size: few; J: TRBJ2-7
CDR3: CASSLGPQPSGTQYF; DNA: TGTGCCAGCAGCTTAGGTCCCCAGCCTAGCGGTACGCAGTATTTT; D: TRBD2; V: TRBV7-6; size: few; J: TRBJ2-3
CDR3: CASSKEGLAGGYEQFF; DNA: TGTGCCAGCAGCAAGGAGGGGCTAGCGGGAGGGTATGAGCAGTTCTTC; D: TRBD2; V: TRBV5-5; size: many; J: TRBJ2-1
CDR3: CASSFSEPSNQPQHF; DNA: TGTGCCAGCAGTTTCTCGGAACCCAGCAATCAGCCCCAGCATTTT; D: -; V: TRBV12-3/TRBV12-4; size: few; J: TRBJ1-5
CDR3: CSGGTPGVEDIQYF; DNA: TGCAGCGGCGGGACCCCAGGGGTAGAGGACATTCAGTACTTC; D: -; V: TRBV29-1; size: many; J: TRBJ2-4
CDR3: CASSIDGEWVYNEQYF; DNA: TGTGCCAGTAGTATAGACGGGGAGTGGGTCTACAATGAGCAGTACTTC; D: -; V: TRBV19; size: -; J: TRBJ2-4
CDR3: CASSYDRPGNGYTF; DNA: TGTGCCAGCAGTTACGATCGGCCGGGCAATGGCTACACCTTC; D: -; V: TRBV12-3/TRBV12-4; size: -; J: TRBJ1-2
CDR3: CATSRGLASNEQYF; DNA: TGTGCCACCAGCAGGGGCCTCGCCTCGAATGAGCAGTACTTC; D: -; V: TRBV15; size: -; J: TRBJ2-7
CDR3: CASNLGLAGGLGETQYF; DNA: TGCGCCAGCAACCTAGGACTAGCGGGGGGGCTTGGAGAGACCCAGTACTTC; D: TRBD2; V: TRBV4-1; size: few; J: TRBJ2-5
CDR3: CASSYSGLGGLYNEQFF; DNA: TGTGCCAGCAGTTACTCAGGTCTAGGGGGACTTTACAATGAGCAGTTCTTC; D: -; V: TRBV6-5; size: -; J: TRBJ2-1
CDR3: CASSDFRTDPFF; DNA: TGTGCCAGCAGTGACTTTAGGACAGATCCTTTCTTT; D: -; V: TRBV25-1; size: -; J: TRBJ1-1
CDR3: CASRTGALYGYTF; DNA: TGTGCCAGCAGAACCGGAGCCCTCTATGGCTACACCTTC; D: -; V: TRBV12-3/TRBV12-4; size: -; J: TRBJ1-2
CDR3: CASALAGGLNTGELFF; DNA: TGTGCCTCCGCACTAGCGGGGGGCTTGAACACCGGGGAGCTGTTTTTT; D: TRBD2; V: TRBV6-5; size: -; J: TRBJ2-2
CDR3: CASSLHLDRVEQYF; DNA: TGTGCCAGCAGCTTACACTTAGACAGGGTCGAGCAGTACTTC; D: TRBD1; V: TRBV7-2; size: many; J: TRBJ2-7
CDR3: CASSFGGQGTEAFF; DNA: TGCGCCAGCAGCTTCGGGGGTCAAGGTACTGAAGCTTTCTTT; D: -; V: TRBV5-1; size: -; J: TRBJ1-1
CDR3: CASSLGAGGNTQYF; DNA: TGTGCCAGCAGTCTAGGGGCGGGGGGCAATACGCAGTATTTT; D: TRBD2; V: TRBV12-3/TRBV12-4; size: few; J: TRBJ2-3
CDR3: CSAKIDRGRDGYTF; DNA: TGTAGTGCGAAAATCGACAGGGGCCGTGATGGCTACACCTTC; D: TRBD1; V: TRBV20-1; size: -; J: TRBJ1-2
CDR3: CASSQDYRGTEAFF; DNA: TGCGCCAGCAGCCAAGATTACAGGGGGACTGAAGCTTTCTTT; D: TRBD1; V: TRBV4-3; size: -; J: TRBJ1-1
CDR3: CASSTTEGYGYTF; DNA: TGTGCCAGTAGTACGACAGAGGGCTATGGCTACACCTTC; D: -; V: TRBV19; size: -; J: TRBJ1-2
CDR3: CASRFADRSETQYF; DNA: TGTGCCAGCAGGTTCGCGGACAGGTCGGAGACCCAGTACTTC; D: TRBD1; V: TRBV5-4; size: few; J: TRBJ2-5
CDR3: CASSPGNRAGGDSYEQYF; DNA: TGTGCCAGCAGTCCAGGAAACAGGGCCGGGGGGGACTCCTACGAGCAGTACTTC; D: TRBD2; V: TRBV28; size: many; J: TRBJ2-7
CDR3: CASSGQDSVLGEQYF; DNA: TGTGCCAGCAGTGGACAGGACTCGGTTCTCGGCGAGCAGTACTTC; D: -; V: TRBV6-1; size: few; J: TRBJ2-7
CDR3: CSVDPRGRGYEQYF; DNA: TGCAGCGTTGACCCCCGGGGCAGGGGCTACGAGCAGTACTTC; D: -; V: TRBV29-1; size: -; J: TRBJ2-7
CDR3: CASSFGAGGGEAQYF; DNA: TGTGCCAGCAGCTTCGGGGCAGGGGGGGGGGAGGCCCAGTACTTC; D: -; V: TRBV7-2; size: once; J: TRBJ2-5
CDR3: CAISAEGEKLFF; DNA: TGTGCCATCAGTGCGGAGGGGGAAAAACTGTTTTTT; D: -; V: TRBV10-3; size: -; J: TRBJ1-4
CDR3: CASSLPTGGLDEQYF; DNA: TGTGCCAGCAGCCTCCCGACAGGGGGCTTGGACGAGCAGTACTTC; D: TRBD1; V: TRBV7-2; size: -; J: TRBJ2-7
CDR3: CASSQGYENTEAFF; DNA: TGTGCCAGCAGCCAAGGGTATGAGAACACTGAAGCTTTCTTT; D: -; V: TRBV3-1; size: -; J: TRBJ1-1
CDR3: CAWTAKETQYF; DNA: TGTGCCTGGACAGCGAAAGAGACCCAGTACTTC; D: -; V: TRBV30; size: many; J: TRBJ2-5
CDR3: CASSVNLGPFEQFF; DNA: TGTGCCAGCAGCGTAAACCTAGGGCCCTTTGAGCAGTTCTTC; D: -; V: TRBV7-3; size: -; J: TRBJ2-1
CDR3: CASSSAGAGQNEQFF; DNA: TGTGCCAGCAGTTCCGCGGGAGCGGGACAGAATGAGCAGTTCTTC; D: -; V: TRBV6-2/TRBV6-3; size: -; J: TRBJ2-1
CDR3: CASSYVNKLFF; DNA: TGTGCCAGCAGTTACGTCAACAAACTGTTTTTT; D: -; V: TRBV6-2/TRBV6-3; size: -; J: TRBJ1-4
CDR3: CASGLAREQYF; DNA: TGTGCTAGTGGTTTGGCACGCGAGCAGTACTTC; D: -; V: TRBV12-5; size: many; J: TRBJ2-7
CDR3: CASSVGTSGGDEQYF; DNA: TGTGCCAGCAGCGTAGGGACTAGCGGGGGAGACGAGCAGTACTTC; D: TRBD2; V: TRBV9; size: few; J: TRBJ2-7
CDR3: CASSQGVSGIPYEQYF; DNA: TGCGCCAGCAGCCAAGGCGTTAGCGGAATTCCCTACGAGCAGTACTTC; D: -; V: TRBV4-3; size: few; J: TRBJ2-7
CDR3: CSASARERVSYEQYF; DNA: TGCAGTGCTAGCGCCCGCGAGAGGGTCTCCTACGAGCAGTACTTC; D: -; V: TRBV20-1; size: few; J: TRBJ2-7